The entry that follows covers one T cell receptor (beta chain) sequence. The data derive from a study of control samples from healthy donors and cancer patients. This table comes from immunoSEQ multiplex PCR, and its TCRdb copy is limited to in-frame clones, with some not included. Of a few hundred thousand clones in the sample, 90% were seen once. The CDR3 spans 14 residues. V lost 8 bases to trimming and J lost 5 bases, with 18 bases between them. Germline V CDR1 and CDR2: MNHEY, SMNVEV (reference sequence). The chain has TRBV27 and TRBJ2-5; tentatively, D is TRBD2 (6 bases). The sequencing sample was made of PBMCs. The source of this sequence is a man between 40 and 49 years old with head and neck cancer. The CDR3 here is CASGRGRGSETQYF. The CDR3 DNA is TGTGCCAGCGGAAGGGGCCGGGGGTCGGAGACCCAGTACTTC.